This T cell receptor (beta chain) was sequenced for a study of blood T cell repertoires in COVID-19. Study-wide background: The study drew acute and convalescent COVID-19 samples from the United States, Italy and Spain. PBMCs, B-cell-depleted T cells, or T cells were the source of the cDNA or gDNA that made up the material.

This CDR3 is built from 19 residues. Germline V gene sequence: CDR1 ENHRY, CDR2 SYGVKD. V shed 0 bases, J shed 4 bases, and the junction held 10 bases outside the gene matches. Original handling: Estimates of nucleated cell counts were drawn from the amplification of reference gene primers. The protocol was immunoSEQ multiplex PCR, while the TCRdb copy is restricted to in-frame clones and leaves out a portion. That table gives V, J and clone size, and the DNA gave D and trimming. This table has hundreds of thousands of clones, approximately 86% appearing once. The sequencing sample was made of peripheral blood. This chain connects TRBV10-3 to TRBJ2-3; 13 positions match TRBD2. This clonotype was obtained from a man in his late teens or twenties with active or convalescent COVID-19. As DNA, the CDR3 is TGTGCCATCAGTGAGTCGGCTTGGACTAGCGGGGGCGGGGCAGATACGCAGTATTTT. It translates to CAISESAWTSGGGADTQYF.